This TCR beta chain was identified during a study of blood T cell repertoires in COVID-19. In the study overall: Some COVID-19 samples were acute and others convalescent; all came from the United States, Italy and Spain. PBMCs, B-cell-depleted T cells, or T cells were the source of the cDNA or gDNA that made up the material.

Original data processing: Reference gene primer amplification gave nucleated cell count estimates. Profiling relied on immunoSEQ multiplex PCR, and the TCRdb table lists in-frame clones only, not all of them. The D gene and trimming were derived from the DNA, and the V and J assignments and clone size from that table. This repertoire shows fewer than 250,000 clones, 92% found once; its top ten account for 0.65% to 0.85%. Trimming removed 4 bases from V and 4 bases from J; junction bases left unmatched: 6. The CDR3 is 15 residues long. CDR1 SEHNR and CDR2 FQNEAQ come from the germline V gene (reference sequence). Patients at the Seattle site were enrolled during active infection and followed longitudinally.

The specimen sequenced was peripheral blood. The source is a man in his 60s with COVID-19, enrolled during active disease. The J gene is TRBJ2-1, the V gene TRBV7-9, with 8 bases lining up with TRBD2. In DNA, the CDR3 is TGTGCCAGCAGCTCGCGGACTAGCAGGTACAATGAGCAGTTCTTC. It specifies CASSSRTSRYNEQFF.